What follows are 9 T cell receptor beta chains derived from one specimen sequenced in a study of T cell responses to AZD1222 COVID-19 vaccine. Profiled with immunoSEQ multiplex PCR; TCRdb holds only in-frame clones, not every one. The data contain more than 95,000 clones, about 94% of them singletons. The sequences come from peripheral blood, collected on day 0 of AZD1222 vaccination. Receptor source: an adult in good health.

The genes are TRBV5-4 and TRBJ2-5; 7 nucleotides match TRBD1. The CDR3 length is 14 residues. Germline V CDR1 and CDR2: SGHNT, YYREEE (reference sequence). V lost 3 bases, J lost 7 bases, and 9 bases stayed unmatched. CDR3 loop: CASSSGQSGGTQYF. CDR3 DNA: TGTGCCAGCAGCTCGGGACAGTCGGGCGGGACCCAGTACTTC.

The chain is built from TRBV9 and TRBJ2-3, with D tentatively TRBD1 or TRBD2 (5 bases each). The germline V and J ends were trimmed by 10 bases and 6 bases, with 18 bases remaining between them. Germline-derived CDR1 and CDR2 are SGDLS and YYNGEE. This CDR3 spans 13 amino acids. The DNA for the CDR3 is TGTGCCGGGGGACGGGATCTTCGGGATACGCAGTATTTT. Translation gives CAGGRDLRDTQYF. The whole variable domain, filled in from reference TRBV9 and TRBJ2-3, reads DSGVTQTPKHLITATGQRVTLRCSPRSGDLSVYWYQQSLDQGLQFLIQYYNGEERAKGNILERFSAQQFPDLHSELNLSSLELGDSALYFCAGGRDLRDTQYFGPGTRLTVL.

The rearrangement uses TRBV24-1 and TRBJ2-3; TRBD2 agrees at 9 bases. CDR3 length equals 15 residues. CDR1 and CDR2 from the germline V gene are KGHDR and SFDVKD. V shed 4 bases, J shed 3 bases, and the junction held 4 bases outside the gene matches. CDR3 loop: CATSETGLATDTQYF. CDR3 DNA: TGTGCCACCAGTGAAACGGGACTAGCAACAGATACGCAGTATTTT.

The CDR3 bases are TGTGCCTGGAGTGTCGGGACAGTGGAAAACACCATATATTTT. Its translation: CAWSVGTVENTIYF. The gene calls are TRBV30 and TRBJ1-3; TRBD1 aligns across 7 bases. The CDR3 length is 14 residues. V was clipped by 0 bases and J by 6 bases; unmatched bases: 5. CDR1 is GTSNPN, CDR2 SVGIG, per germline (reference sequence). The full variable domain, in which reference TRBV30 and TRBJ1-3 provide the parts outside the CDR3, is SQTIHQWPATLVQPVGSPLSLECTVEGTSNPNLYWYRQAAGRGLQLLFYSVGIGQISSEVPQNLSASRPQDRQFILSSKKLLLSDSGFYLCAWSVGTVENTIYFGEGSWLTVV.

In this sample, this clone turned up many times. J is TRBJ2-1 and V is TRBV11-3; D unclear. The CDR3 has 13 amino acids. The V and J ends lost 5 bases and 3 bases respectively, with 8 bases between them. Germline V gene lookup returns CDR1 SGHNT and CDR2 YENEEA. The CDR3 coding sequence is TGTGCCAGCAGCCGTTCTAGCTACAATGAGCAGTTCTTC. Its protein product is CASSRSSYNEQFF.

In this sample, this clone turned up once. The J gene is TRBJ1-1, the V gene TRBV13, with no clear D. This CDR3 spans 19 amino acids. Per the germline V gene, CDR1 is PRHDT and CDR2 is FYEKMQ (reference sequence). V was trimmed by 5 bases and J by 3 bases, leaving 28 bases between them. As DNA, the CDR3 is TGTGCCAGCAGCGGATCACAGACCCGAGCAGGCAGCTGGTACACTGAAGCTTTCTTT. Protein product: CASSGSQTRAGSWYTEAFF.

The chain couples TRBV20-1 to TRBJ1-1; 7 bases line up with TRBD1. J gave up 0 bases and V 3 bases, and 7 bases lay outside the gene matches. There are 15 residues in the CDR3. The germline CDR1 and CDR2 sequences are DFQATT and SNEGSKA (reference sequence). The CDR3 coding sequence is TGCAGTGCTAGTTCCACAGGGGCATTGAACACTGAAGCTTTCTTT. Its protein is CSASSTGALNTEAFF.

This chain uses TRBV25-1 with TRBJ2-5, with D hard to call. The germline gives CDR1 MGHDK, CDR2 SYGVNS. The CDR3 contains 11 residues. V was clipped by 7 bases and J by 5 bases, with 8 bases between them. The CDR3 nucleotides are TGTGCCAGCACGAGTTCGGAGACCCAGTACTTC. Translating it yields CASTSSETQYF.

The CDR3 region is CASSIDRVGPQMNTEAFF. The CDR3 DNA is TGTGCCAGTAGTATAGATCGCGTGGGCCCCCAGATGAACACTGAAGCTTTCTTT. V usage is TRBV19 and J usage is TRBJ1-1; D uncertain. Germline CDR1 LNHDA, CDR2 SQIVND (reference sequence). V gave up 0 bases and J gave up 0 bases, with 17 bases separating them. The CDR3 extends over 18 amino acids. The whole variable domain, filled in from reference TRBV19 and TRBJ1-1, reads DGGITQSPKYLFRKEGQNVTLSCEQNLNHDAMYWYRQDPGQGLRLIYYSQIVNDFQKGDIAEGYSVSREKKESFPLTVTSAQKNPTAFYLCASSIDRVGPQMNTEAFFGQGTRLTVV.